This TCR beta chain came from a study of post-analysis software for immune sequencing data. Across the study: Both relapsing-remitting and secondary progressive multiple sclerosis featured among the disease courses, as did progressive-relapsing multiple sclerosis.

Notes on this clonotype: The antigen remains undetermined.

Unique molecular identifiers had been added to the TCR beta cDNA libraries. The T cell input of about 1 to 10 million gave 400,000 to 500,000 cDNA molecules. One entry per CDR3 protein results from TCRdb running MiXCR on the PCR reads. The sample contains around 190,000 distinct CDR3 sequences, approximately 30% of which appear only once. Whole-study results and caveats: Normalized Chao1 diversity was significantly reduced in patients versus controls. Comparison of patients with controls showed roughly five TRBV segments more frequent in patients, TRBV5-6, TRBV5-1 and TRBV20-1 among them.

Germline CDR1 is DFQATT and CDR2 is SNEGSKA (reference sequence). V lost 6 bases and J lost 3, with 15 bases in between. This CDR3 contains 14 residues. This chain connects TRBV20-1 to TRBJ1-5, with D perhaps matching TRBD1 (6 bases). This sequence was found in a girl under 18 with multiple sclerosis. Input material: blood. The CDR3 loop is CSATDSSANQPQHF. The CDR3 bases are TGCAGTGCAACGGACAGCTCGGCCAATCAGCCCCAGCATTTT.